This passage covers 17 T cell receptor beta chains from one sample sequenced in a study of T cells in localized non-small cell lung cancer. Profiled with immunoSEQ multiplex PCR; TCRdb holds only in-frame clones, not every one. The data show 40,000 to 65,000 clones, with 65% to 85% seen just once and about a sixth held by the top ten. Here the sequenced sample was peripheral blood mononuclear cells, taken before any cancer treatment. The source is a man between 40 and 69 years old with stage III lung adenocarcinoma.

The chain carries TRBV19 and TRBJ1-4; the D gene is possibly TRBD1 (5 bases). Trimming removed 6 bases at V and 7 bases at J, with 15 bases between. The germline V gene has CDR1 LNHDA and CDR2 SQIVND (reference sequence). CDR3 length: 14 amino acids. CDR3 coding DNA: TGTGCCAGTAGGACAGAAGAACCCCGTGAAAAACTGTTTTTT. Its protein product is CASRTEEPREKLFF. The full variable domain, completed using reference TRBV19 and TRBJ1-4, is DGGITQSPKYLFRKEGQNVTLSCEQNLNHDAMYWYRQDPGQGLRLIYYSQIVNDFQKGDIAEGYSVSREKKESFPLTVTSAQKNPTAFYLCASRTEEPREKLFFGSGTQLSVL.

CDR3 DNA sequence: TGTGCCTGGAGCGGGACTAGGTATTACGAGCAGTACTTC. It translates to CAWSGTRYYEQYF. The chain employs TRBV30 and TRBJ2-7, with 8 positions matching TRBD2. The CDR3 totals 13 residues. In germline, CDR1 is GTSNPN, CDR2 SVGIG (reference sequence). J was trimmed by 4 bases and V by 3 bases; bases with no gene match: 5.

The chain links TRBV7-2 to TRBJ1-2; 7 nucleotides align to TRBD1. Germline-derived CDR1 and CDR2 are SGHTA and FQGNSA. After removal of 5 bases from V and 8 bases from J, the junction contained 8 bases not matched to a gene. This CDR3 comprises 13 residues. The CDR3 DNA follows: TGTGCCAGCAGCACCAACAGGGGAGCAGGCTACACCTTC. It encodes CASSTNRGAGYTF. Supplemented by reference TRBV7-2 and TRBJ1-2, the full variable domain reads GAGVSQSPSNKVTEKGKDVELRCDPISGHTALYWYRQSLGQGLEFLIYFQGNSAPDKSGLPSDRFSAERTGGSVSTLTIQRTQQEDSAVYLCASSTNRGAGYTFGSGTRLTVV.

This chain's CDR3 is CAISESLEGYNSPLHF. CDR3 DNA: TGTGCCATCAGTGAGTCGTTGGAGGGGTATAATTCACCCCTCCACTTT. The chain uses TRBV10-3 and TRBJ1-6; tentatively, D is TRBD1 (5 bases). Germline CDR1 is ENHRY and CDR2 is SYGVKD. The ends were cut back, 0 bases at V and 4 bases at J, with 10 bases in the middle. This CDR3 comprises 16 residues.

The V gene is TRBV19, the J gene TRBJ1-5; unclear D gene. Germline values: CDR1 LNHDA, CDR2 SQIVND (reference sequence). V gave up 6 bases and J gave up 0 bases, with 6 bases separating them. The length of the CDR3 is 13 residues. DNA for the CDR3: TGTGCCAGTAGGGAGCCTAGCAATCAGCCCCAGCATTTT. Residues: CASREPSNQPQHF.

This clone was counted once. V gene TRBV29-1 combines with J gene TRBJ2-2, with D perhaps assigned TRBD1 or TRBD2 (5 bases each). The ends were cut back, 1 base at V and 8 bases at J, with 11 bases in the middle. The CDR3 extends over 13 amino acids. The germline gives CDR1 SQVTM, CDR2 ANQGSEA. The CDR3 DNA sequence: TGCAGCGTTGAAGGAGGGACCCGGGGGGAGCTGTTTTTT. As protein: CSVEGGTRGELFF.

The chain couples TRBV10-3 to TRBJ1-5, with 10 nucleotides matching TRBD1. The trim removed 8 bases at V and 7 bases at J, leaving 11 bases unmatched. Looked up from germline, CDR1 is ENHRY and CDR2 is SYGVKD. CDR3 length: 15 residues. DNA for the CDR3: TGTGCCATCTCCCACGAGACAGGGGGCTTCCAGCCCCAGCATTTT. It encodes CAISHETGGFQPQHF.

In nucleotides, the CDR3 is TGTGCCAGCAGTGCCGTGGGGCTAGCGGGCGAGACCCAGTACTTC. Translating gives CASSAVGLAGETQYF. V is TRBV27 and J is TRBJ2-5; 8 nucleotides line up with TRBD2. J was trimmed by 5 bases and V by 5 bases; bases with no gene match: 10. Germline-derived CDR1 and CDR2 are MNHEY and SMNVEV (reference sequence). CDR3 size: 15 residues.

The rearrangement uses TRBV6-1 and TRBJ2-3; D is perhaps TRBD1 (5 bases). With 1 base removed from V and 2 bases from J, the gap between germline ends came to 7 bases. The CDR3 consists of 14 residues. Germline V gene data show CDR1 as MNHNS and CDR2 as SASEGT. CDR3: CASSEGQSTDTQYF. DNA for the CDR3: TGTGCCAGCAGTGAAGGACAGTCCACAGATACGCAGTATTTT.

This rearrangement joins TRBV6-4 to TRBJ2-1; weak D call: TRBD2 (5 bases). Germline CDR1 reads MRHNA; CDR2 reads SNTAGT. This CDR3 region has 16 residues. The V and J ends lost 4 bases and 0 bases respectively, with 13 bases between them. Here the CDR3 DNA reads TGTGCCAGCAGTGCCGAAGCGGCCTACTCCTACAATGAGCAGTTCTTC. Translation: CASSAEAAYSYNEQFF.

This clone came up a few times. This chain joins TRBV7-8 and TRBJ1-1; D is unresolved. This CDR3 has 12 amino acids. The germline V gene has CDR1 SGHVS and CDR2 FQNEAQ. V lost 1 base, J lost 8 bases, and 8 bases lay in between. In nucleotides, the CDR3 is TGTGCCAGCAGCTTAGTGCAGGCCGAAGCTTTCTTT. Its translation is CASSLVQAEAFF.

The chain links TRBV12-5 to TRBJ2-3, with D unresolved. The CDR3 sequence is 11 residues long. V was cut by 2 bases and J by 3 bases, with 0 bases left in between. CDR1 and CDR2 from the germline V gene are LGHNT and FRNRAP. Here the CDR3 DNA reads TGTGCTAGTGGTTTGACAGATACGCAGTATTTT. Protein product: CASGLTDTQYF.

This chain links TRBV14 with TRBJ2-3; 7 bases are shared with TRBD2. Germline values: CDR1 SGHDN, CDR2 FVKESK. This CDR3 contains 15 residues. Trimming took 4 bases from V and 2 from J; bases not matched to a gene: 6. The CDR3 here is CASSPGTTYTDTQYF. The CDR3 region has the DNA TGTGCCAGCAGCCCCGGGACTACTTACACAGATACGCAGTATTTT.

Regarding this clone: Relative to the germline gene, one junction end is altered; a read error may explain this. This rearrangement joins TRBV5-6 to TRBJ1-6; possible D gene TRBD1, 5 bases. Per germline, CDR1 SGHDT and CDR2 YYEEEE. The CDR3 runs to 15 residues. CDR3 bases: TGTGCCAGCACGGGCCCCCGGGGCTATTATTCACCCCTCCACTTT. Translated, it gives CASTGPRGYYSPLHF.

In DNA form, the CDR3 reads TGTGCCAGCAGCTTAGGACCTGTGGGGGAAAAACTGTTTTTT. Its translation: CASSLGPVGEKLFF. This chain uses TRBV11-2 with TRBJ1-4; no firm D call. Trimming took off 1 base at V and 8 bases at J, with 11 bases between the two ends. The CDR3 sequence is 14 residues long. The germline V gene encodes CDR1 SGHAT and CDR2 FQNNGV.

This rearrangement joins TRBV5-6 to TRBJ1-3; no definite D call. This CDR3 contains 14 residues. V was shortened by 1 base and J by 4 bases, with 9 bases between the two germline ends. Germline V CDR1 and CDR2: SGHDT, YYEEEE. DNA of the CDR3: TGTGCCAGCAGCTTGCACAGCGGGGGAAACACCATATATTTT. Encoded protein: CASSLHSGGNTIYF.

This chain connects TRBV5-1 to TRBJ2-2; D gene uncertain. The CDR3 is 14 amino acids. V was pared by 0 bases and J by 2 bases, with 5 bases between. Germline CDR1 reads SGHRS; CDR2 reads YFSETQ. The CDR3 DNA sequence: TGCGCCAGCAGCTTGGTGGGAAACACCGGGGAGCTGTTTTTT. This encodes CASSLVGNTGELFF.